Presented here are 16 T cell receptor beta chains from one specimen sequenced in a study of radiotherapy plus CTLA-4 blockade in lung cancer. The repertoire was sequenced with immunoSEQ multiplex PCR; TCRdb's copy has only in-frame clones and lacks some. The data contain 50,000 or so clones, around four fifths of them singletons. The sample in question was peripheral blood, obtained from a patient treated with radiotherapy plus ipilimumab. Receptor source: a human donor with non-small cell lung cancer who had a partial response to radiotherapy plus ipilimumab.

V and J are TRBV2 and TRBJ1-4, with 9 positions matching TRBD1. The CDR3 totals 14 residues. V shed 5 bases, J shed 6 bases, and the junction held 4 bases outside the gene matches. Germline lookup yields CDR1 SNHLY and CDR2 FYNNEI. The CDR3 loop is CASSMDRGDEKLFF. The CDR3 bases are TGTGCCAGCAGTATGGACAGGGGAGATGAAAAACTGTTTTTT.

This chain links TRBV4-3 with TRBJ2-7; D is undetermined. Trimming cost V 4 bases and J 0 bases, with 13 bases left between them. The CDR3 has 15 amino acids. The germline gives CDR1 LGHNA, CDR2 YSLEER. CDR3 region: CASSRERSSSYEQYF. CDR3 bases: TGCGCCAGCAGCCGAGAGAGGTCAAGCTCCTACGAGCAGTACTTC.

V gene TRBV12-2 combines with J gene TRBJ2-7; whether TRBD1, the table's D call, matches the DNA was not checked. TRBV12-2 is labeled a pseudogene. The CDR3 runs 15 residues. The CDR3 spells CASRTPGQGLYEQYF. CDR3 DNA sequence: TGTGCAAGTCGCACCCCGGGACAGGGACTCTACGAGCAGTACTTC.

This sequence joins TRBV6-6 and TRBJ1-3, with D possibly being TRBD1 (5 bases). Germline lookup yields CDR1 MNHNY and CDR2 SVGAGI (reference sequence). Trimming took 6 bases from V and 2 from J, leaving 17 bases between them. The CDR3 loop spans 16 amino acids. The CDR3: CASSLNQGEAGNTIYF. The CDR3, as DNA: TGTGCCAGCAGCCTAAATCAAGGGGAGGCTGGAAACACCATATATTTT.

This clone was counted a few times. The gene calls are TRBV7-6 and TRBJ2-3, with TRBD2 matching 8 bases. With 5 bases clipped from V and 5 bases from J, the junction kept 6 bases outside the gene matches. Germline assignment: CDR1 SGHVS and CDR2 FNYEAQ. The CDR3 runs 14 residues. In nucleotides, the CDR3 is TGTGCCAGCAGCCTCGAGGCGGGGGGAGATACGCAGTATTTT. Translated: CASSLEAGGDTQYF.

The V call is TRBV27, the J call TRBJ2-7, with a weak D call TRBD1 (5 bases). The V end was cut by 5 bases, the J end by 3 bases, with 11 bases between. CDR1 MNHEY and CDR2 SMNVEV come from the germline V gene (reference sequence). This CDR3 region has 13 residues. CDR3 nucleotides: TGTGCCAGCAGTGTCAGGGTCTACTACGAGCAGTACTTC. This translates into CASSVRVYYEQYF.

The chain links TRBV7-9 to TRBJ1-4; TRBD1 matches 11 bases. V lost 5 bases, J lost 8 bases, and 7 bases stayed unmatched. Germline CDR1 is SEHNR and CDR2 is FQNEAQ (reference sequence). The CDR3 totals 15 residues. The CDR3 sequence: CASSRTGTGGEKLFF. Written as DNA, the CDR3 is TGTGCCAGCAGCCGTACCGGGACAGGGGGAGAAAAACTGTTTTTT.

V usage is TRBV19 and J usage is TRBJ1-6, with TRBD1 as a possible D gene (6 bases). V shed 8 bases and J shed 6 bases, with 14 bases lying between them. Germline loops: CDR1 LNHDA, CDR2 SQIVND (reference sequence). This CDR3 region has 14 residues. The DNA for the CDR3 is TGTGCCAGTGCTAGGGGGGGACCTAATTCACCCCTCCACTTT. Amino acid sequence: CASARGGPNSPLHF.

This clone was detected only once. The chain combines TRBV5-6 with TRBJ1-2; perhaps TRBD1 as D (6 bases). The germline CDR1 and CDR2 sequences are SGHDT and YYEEEE. Trimming took 6 bases from V and 9 from J, leaving 18 bases between them. The CDR3 is 13 residues long. Written as DNA, the CDR3 is TGTGCCAGCAATGTGGGGGCCACAGGGAGCTACACCTTC. Translated, it gives CASNVGATGSYTF. Variable domain in full (rest from reference TRBV5-6 and TRBJ1-2): DAGVTQSPTHLIKTRGQQVTLRCSPKSGHDTVSWYQQALGQGPQFIFQYYEEEERQRGNFPDRFSGHQFPNYSSELNVNALLLGDSALYLCASNVGATGSYTFGSGTRLTVV.

The DNA for the CDR3 is TGTGCCATCAGTCCCCTCGGCGGGGCAAGCAATCAGCCCCAGCATTTT. It specifies CAISPLGGASNQPQHF. The rearrangement joins TRBV10-3 to TRBJ1-5; D possibly corresponds to TRBD1 (5 bases). The V and J ends lost 5 bases and 1 base respectively, with 15 bases between them. CDR3 length equals 16 residues. The germline V gene encodes CDR1 ENHRY and CDR2 SYGVKD.

The CDR3: CASSPGAAEAFF. In DNA, the CDR3 is TGTGCCAGCTCACCGGGGGCGGCCGAAGCTTTCTTT. The chain couples TRBV18 to TRBJ1-1, with D tentatively TRBD1 (6 bases). Germline loops: CDR1 KGHSH, CDR2 LQKENI. This CDR3 contains 12 residues. Trimming cost V 3 bases and J 8 bases, with 10 bases left between them.

This clone was detected only once. The chain combines TRBV9 with TRBJ2-2; no definite D call. Germline V gene lookup returns CDR1 SGDLS and CDR2 YYNGEE. The ends were cut back, 4 bases at V and 0 bases at J, with 7 bases in the middle. The CDR3 loop spans 14 amino acids. The CDR3 DNA follows: TGTGCCAGCAGCCCTGTCGCGAACACCGGGGAGCTGTTTTTT. This translates into CASSPVANTGELFF.

This sequence joins TRBV6-1 and TRBJ1-2; 8 bases line up with TRBD1. V was clipped by 7 bases and J by 5 bases; unmatched bases: 6. There are 13 residues in the CDR3. Germline V gives CDR1 MNHNS, CDR2 SASEGT. CDR3 DNA sequence: TGTGCCAGCACCCGGACAGGGCGATATGGCTACACCTTC. As protein: CASTRTGRYGYTF.

The J gene is TRBJ1-1, the V gene TRBV11-3; D may be TRBD1 (6 bases). The V gene's germline CDR1 is SGHNT and CDR2 YENEEA. CDR3 length: 13 residues. V dropped 3 bases and J dropped 11 bases, with 16 bases sitting between them. CDR3 nucleotide sequence: TGTGCCAGCAGCTTGACGGACAGAAGTTGGGCTTTCTTT. Translation gives CASSLTDRSWAFF. Combining the CDR3 with reference TRBV11-3 and TRBJ1-1 gives the whole variable domain EAGVVQSPRYKIIEKKQPVAFWCNPISGHNTLYWYLQNLGQGPELLIRYENEEAVDDSQLPKDRFSAERLKGVDSTLKIQPAELGDSAVYLCASSLTDRSWAFFGQGTRLTVV.

The chain joins TRBV13 to TRBJ2-3, with 8 bases aligning to TRBD2. The CDR3 spans 14 residues. V gave up 3 bases and J gave up 2 bases; unmatched junction bases: 1. Germline loops: CDR1 PRHDT, CDR2 FYEKMQ (reference sequence). CDR3 in DNA: TGTGCCAGCAGCTTCGGACTAGCCACAGATACGCAGTATTTT. It encodes CASSFGLATDTQYF.

The chain recombines TRBV6-5 with TRBJ1-2, with D perhaps TRBD1 (5 bases). This CDR3 region has 14 residues. Trimming removed 6 bases at V and 2 bases at J, with 13 bases between. Germline V gives CDR1 MNHEY, CDR2 SVGAGI. This CDR3 reads CASSLGHSNYGYTF. CDR3 nucleotides: TGTGCCAGCAGCCTAGGACACTCCAACTATGGCTACACCTTC.